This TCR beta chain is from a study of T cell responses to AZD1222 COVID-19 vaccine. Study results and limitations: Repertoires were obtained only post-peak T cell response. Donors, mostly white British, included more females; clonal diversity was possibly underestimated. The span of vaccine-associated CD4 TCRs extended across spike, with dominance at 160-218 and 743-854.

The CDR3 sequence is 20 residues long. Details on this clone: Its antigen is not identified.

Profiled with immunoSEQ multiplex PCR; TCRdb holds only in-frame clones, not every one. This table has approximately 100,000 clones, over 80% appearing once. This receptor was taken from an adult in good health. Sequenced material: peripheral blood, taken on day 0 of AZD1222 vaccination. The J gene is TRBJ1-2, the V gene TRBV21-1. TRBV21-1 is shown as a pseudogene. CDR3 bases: TGTGCCAGCAGCAAAGGTCTTCCGGCTTTCACGTATCCATCTAACTATGGCTACACCTTC. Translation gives CASSKGLPAFTYPSNYGYTF.